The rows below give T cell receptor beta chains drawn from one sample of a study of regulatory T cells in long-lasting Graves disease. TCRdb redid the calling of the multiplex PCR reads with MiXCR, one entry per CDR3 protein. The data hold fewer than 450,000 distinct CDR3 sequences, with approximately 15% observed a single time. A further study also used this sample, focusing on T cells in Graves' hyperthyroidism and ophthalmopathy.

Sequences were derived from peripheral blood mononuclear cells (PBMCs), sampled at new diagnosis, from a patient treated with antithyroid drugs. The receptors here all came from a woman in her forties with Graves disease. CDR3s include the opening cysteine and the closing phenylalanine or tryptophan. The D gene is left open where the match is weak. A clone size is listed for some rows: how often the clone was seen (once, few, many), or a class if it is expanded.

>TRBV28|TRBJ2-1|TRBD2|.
CASSSSGGTYNEQFF
TGTGCCAGCAGTTCTAGCGGGGGCACCTACAATGAGCAGTTCTTC
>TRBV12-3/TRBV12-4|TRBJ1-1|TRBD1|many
CASRPQGAGTEAFF
TGTGCCAGCAGGCCACAGGGGGCTGGGACTGAAGCTTTCTTT
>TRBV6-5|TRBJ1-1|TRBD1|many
CASSYLKGAVNTEAFF
TGTGCCAGCAGTTACTTGAAGGGGGCAGTGAACACTGAAGCTTTCTTT
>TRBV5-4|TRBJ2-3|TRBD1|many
CASSLRGPDTQYF
TGTGCCAGCAGCTTAAGGGGGCCAGATACGCAGTATTTT
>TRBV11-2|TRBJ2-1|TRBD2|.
CASSSVTSGTQNYNEQFF
TGTGCCAGCAGCTCGGTGACTAGCGGGACACAAAACTACAATGAGCAGTTCTTC
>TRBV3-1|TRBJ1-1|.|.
CASSQDLGALAFF
TGTGCCAGCAGCCAAGATCTTGGGGCCTTGGCTTTCTTT
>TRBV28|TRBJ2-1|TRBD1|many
CASSSGGNTYNEQFF
TGTGCCAGCAGTTCAGGGGGTAATACCTACAATGAGCAGTTCTTC
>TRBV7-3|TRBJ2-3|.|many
CASSSQPTDTQYF
TGTGCCAGCAGCTCCCAACCCACAGATACGCAGTATTTT
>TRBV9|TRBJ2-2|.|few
CASSVGPGELFF
TGTGCCAGCAGCGTAGGGCCCGGGGAGCTGTTTTTT
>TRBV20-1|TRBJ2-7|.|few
CSALVPSVRDYEQYF
TGCAGTGCTCTAGTACCGTCAGTACGGGACTACGAGCAGTACTTC
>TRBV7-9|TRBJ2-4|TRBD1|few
CASSSNRGLEAKNIQYF
TGTGCCAGCAGCTCAAACAGGGGGCTGGAGGCCAAAAACATTCAGTACTTC
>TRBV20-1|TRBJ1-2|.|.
CSAMGRDPTGGGYTF
TGCAGTGCTATGGGCCGGGACCCCACCGGGGGTGGCTACACCTTC
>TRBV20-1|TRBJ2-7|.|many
CSARGRDNSYEQYF
TGCAGTGCTAGAGGTCGGGACAACTCCTACGAGCAGTACTTC